This record covers a single T cell receptor (beta chain). What this receptor recognizes is not known. Taken from the germline V gene, the CDR1 and CDR2 loops are MGHRA and YSYEKL. The CDR3 starts with the cysteine, ends with the phenylalanine, and has 13 residues. No DNA was logged. The sequencer listed for this sample is Illumina HiSeq 2000. The TCR beta cDNA libraries were made using 5'RACE template switching, a step that added both a universal primer site and unique molecular identifiers. Priming for cDNA synthesis came from the TCR beta constant segment, and two successive PCR amplification steps followed. Under the source paper's analysis protocol: MIGEC was used to demultiplex reads and group the reads by UMI, and MiTCR was used to assemble and quantify clonotypes. Only TCR cDNA sequences supported by at least two reads were kept to exclude erroneous sequences. The tcR package was used for downstream repertoire analysis, and clonotypes were matched between fractions using CDR3 nucleotide sequence together with V segment. Antigen specificity was annotated against VDJdb with VDJmatch, allowing one amino acid substitution in CDR3. TCRdb reprocessed the reads; each CDR3 protein sequence makes one entry, and DNA is unavailable. For this entry, the V and J calls and clone size follow TCRdb and not the study's own pipeline. This specimen's table enumerates some 340,000 distinct CDR3 sequences. Jointly, the top ten make up roughly 5.2% of the sample.

To determine HCMV serostatus, a commercial ELISA kit was used to detect HCMV-specific IgG in serum. Ficoll density gradient centrifugation was used to isolate peripheral blood mononuclear cells from blood. This specimen comes from a study of T cells expressing NK-cell markers (dated by TCRdb to 2020 to 2022). About the investigation overall: TCR beta-chain repertoires were profiled in sorted CD3+CD56+NKG2C+, CD3+CD56+NKG2C- and CD3+CD56-NKG2C+ T-cell subsets from roughly eight donors. Sequencing of the libraries produced 2 x 150 bp reads on Illumina HiSeq 2000/2500, MiSeq or NextSeq. The study sequenced eight donors, all healthy volunteers chosen at random: three men and five women. Seven of the eight sequenced donors were HCMV-seropositive and one was HCMV-seronegative.

What the research found in general, with its limitations: It remained unclear whether the expanded NKG2C-expressing T cell clones were specific for HCMV antigens. Those dominant clonotypes were again the most abundant among CD3+CD56-NKG2C+ cells in a few donors, at about 25-65%. For 5 or 6 donors, the dominant CD3+CD56+NKG2C+ clonotypes were among the top 10 CD8+ clonotypes and accounted for roughly 1.0-7.5% of CD8+ T cells.

The clonotype originates from a man aged 18 to 69 in good health. This chain is built from TRBV4-1 and TRBJ1-4; the D call from TCRdb, TRBD1, cannot be confirmed without DNA. Sequences were obtained from blood T cells: a sorted CD56 or NKG2C T cell subset, CD4+ or CD8+ T cells, or bulk PBMC T cells (not recorded which). CDR3 sequence: CASGQGLHEKLFF.